The T cell receptor (beta chain) described here comes from a study of shared clonotypes between healthy human individuals. Across the whole study: There were three CD4 naive, three CD4 memory, two CD8 naive and one CD8 memory plates per donor.

Study-wide results and caveats: Clonotype sharing among donors was thought likely to change with sequencing depth.

Of note for this clone: Its antigen is unknown.

Per germline, CDR1 WSHSY and CDR2 SAAADI. The length of the CDR3 is 16 residues. V lost 3 bases to trimming and J lost 5 bases; unmatched junction nucleotides: 12. Deep level was the assay's run setting. When replicate PCRs were run on sorted subsets, they used 200 ng DNA, 30,000 to 35,000 T cell genomes. Repertoires were generated with immunoSEQ multiplex PCR, while TCRdb's copy carries only in-frame clones and drops some. In the table there are over 2 million clones, 80% to 95% of which are singletons. Sequencing was carried out using naive CD4+ T cells from PBMCs. Sample subset: CD45RA+ positively selected. This sequence joins TRBV10-2 and TRBJ2-5; 7 bases match TRBD2. The sequence was obtained from a man aged 18 to 35 in good health. Some clones in this sample may be carry-over from other donors' samples. This chain's CDR3 is CASSDPTALARETQYF. In nucleotides, the CDR3 is TGCGCCAGCAGTGACCCTACAGCACTAGCGCGGGAGACCCAGTACTTC.